The 7 T cell receptor beta chains listed next were all sequenced from one sample in a study of blood T cell repertoires in COVID-19. TCRdb's table, derived via immunoSEQ multiplex PCR, lists solely in-frame clones and lacks some. The repertoire holds around 70,000 clones, with over 75% as singletons. The sample was peripheral blood. These receptors were taken from a woman aged 80 or over with active or convalescent COVID-19.

V is TRBV5-6 and J is TRBJ1-1; a possible D gene is TRBD1 (6 bases). The germline gives CDR1 SGHDT, CDR2 YYEEEE. The CDR3 is 11 amino acids. V was pared by 4 bases and J by 7 bases, with 8 bases between. The CDR3 DNA follows: TGTGCCAGCAGCAGACAGGATGAAGCTTTCTTT. Translated: CASSRQDEAFF.

V usage is TRBV10-3 and J usage is TRBJ2-4; unclear D gene. Trimming removed 3 bases from V and 3 bases from J, with 12 bases in between. CDR3 size: 15 residues. Germline CDR1 is ENHRY and CDR2 is SYGVKD. The CDR3 sequence: CAISDSVQDKNIQYF. The CDR3 DNA sequence: TGTGCCATCAGTGATTCGGTCCAGGACAAAAACATTCAGTACTTC.

The genes are TRBV6-4 and TRBJ1-1; tentatively, D is TRBD1 (5 bases). V lost 9 bases and J 0 bases, leaving 11 bases between the germline ends. Looked up from germline, CDR1 is MRHNA and CDR2 is SNTAGT. This CDR3 has 13 residues. The CDR3 is CASSRGLNTEAFF. CDR3 nucleotide sequence: TGTGCCAGTTCAAGGGGCCTGAACACTGAAGCTTTCTTT.

The rearrangement uses TRBV6-5 and TRBJ2-7; the D is unclear. Per the germline V gene, CDR1 is MNHEY and CDR2 is SVGAGI. Trimming stripped 3 bases from V and 6 bases from J, with 6 bases between. The CDR3 covers 11 residues. The CDR3 sequence is CASSYSGEQYF. The CDR3 DNA reads as TGTGCCAGCAGTTATTCAGGCGAGCAGTACTTC.

The genes are TRBV5-1 and TRBJ1-4, with 8 bases that match TRBD1. In germline, CDR1 is SGHRS, CDR2 YFSETQ. This CDR3 contains 17 residues. Trimming took 4 bases from V and 1 from J; bases not matched to a gene: 9. The CDR3 sequence is CASSKRQGRETNEKLFF. CDR3 DNA sequence: TGCGCCAGCAGCAAGAGACAGGGGAGAGAAACTAATGAAAAACTGTTTTTT.

The V gene is TRBV7-2, the J gene TRBJ2-3; 12 nucleotides match TRBD2. V dropped 5 bases and J dropped 6; count of bases not matched to a gene: 9. The CDR3 totals 16 residues. Germline lookup yields CDR1 SGHTA and CDR2 FQGNSA. The CDR3 region is CASSERLAGGPDTQYF. CDR3 DNA sequence: TGTGCCAGCAGCGAGCGTCTAGCGGGGGGGCCCGATACGCAGTATTTT.

This chain connects TRBV7-2 to TRBJ1-2; no definite D call. Deletions cut 5 bases from V and 10 bases from J, with 14 bases between. This CDR3 comprises 12 residues. Germline lookup yields CDR1 SGHTA and CDR2 FQGNSA. The CDR3 sequence is CASSPSTVDYTF. As DNA, the CDR3 is TGTGCCAGCAGCCCCAGTACAGTTGACTACACCTTC.